These 27 T cell receptor beta chains were sequenced from one sample in a study of shared clonotypes between healthy human individuals. The data were produced by immunoSEQ multiplex PCR, yet TCRdb's version contains in-frame clones alone and is incomplete. Of a few million clones listed, about 92% were seen once; the top ten hold around 0.4%. Sequencing used naive CD4+ T cells from PBMCs. Subset of the sample: CD45RA+ positively selected. Every receptor here comes from a man between 18 and 35 years old in good health. Some clones in this sample may be carry-over from other donors' samples.

This chain links TRBV5-6 with TRBJ2-7; D is uncertain. Trimming removed 2 bases at V and 0 bases at J, with 9 bases between. The germline V gene encodes CDR1 SGHDT and CDR2 YYEEEE. There are 14 residues in the CDR3. The CDR3 nucleotides read TGTGCCAGCAGCTTCGTGGGTCCCTCCTACGAGCAGTACTTC. Protein sequence: CASSFVGPSYEQYF. The entire variable domain, with the rest obtained from reference TRBV5-6 and TRBJ2-7, is as follows: DAGVTQSPTHLIKTRGQQVTLRCSPKSGHDTVSWYQQALGQGPQFIFQYYEEEERQRGNFPDRFSGHQFPNYSSELNVNALLLGDSALYLCASSFVGPSYEQYFGPGTRLTVT.

The J gene is TRBJ2-2, the V gene TRBV7-9; D ambiguous. With 2 bases removed from V and 0 bases from J, the gap between germline ends came to 4 bases. Germline V lookup: CDR1 SEHNR, CDR2 FQNEAQ (reference sequence). The CDR3 is made up of 14 amino acids. CDR3 in DNA: TGTGCCAGCAGCTTAAGATCGAACACCGGGGAGCTGTTTTTT. Amino acids: CASSLRSNTGELFF.

J is TRBJ2-1 and V is TRBV28; no definite D call. Trimming took off 5 bases at V and 6 bases at J, with 14 bases between the two ends. The CDR3 runs to 14 residues. From germline, CDR1 is MDHEN and CDR2 SYDVKM. This chain's CDR3 is CASSLLGLGNEQFF. DNA of the CDR3: TGTGCCAGCAGTCTTTTGGGCTTGGGCAATGAGCAGTTCTTC.

This clone was counted only a few times. The chain uses TRBV5-4 and TRBJ1-1; D gene unclear. Trimming shortened V by 0 bases and J by 6 bases, and 9 bases separated the two germline ends. The CDR3 runs to 13 residues. CDR1 and CDR2 from the germline V gene are SGHNT and YYREEE (reference sequence). The CDR3 loop reads CASSLGGQAEAFF. In DNA, the CDR3 is TGTGCCAGCAGCTTGGGGGGTCAAGCTGAAGCTTTCTTT.

The DNA for the CDR3 is TGTGCCAGCAGCTACGGGAGACTAGCAGTTAGCACAGATACGCAGTATTTT. Amino acid sequence: CASSYGRLAVSTDTQYF. The rearrangement joins TRBV7-9 to TRBJ2-3; 7 positions agree with TRBD2. The CDR3 loop spans 17 amino acids. The junction had 10 bases not matched to a gene; V was cut back by 4 bases and J by 0 bases. The V gene's germline CDR1 is SEHNR and CDR2 FQNEAQ (reference sequence).

The CDR3 reads CSVESLARNEQFF. Written as DNA, the CDR3 is TGCAGCGTTGAAAGTTTAGCGAGGAATGAGCAGTTCTTC. This rearrangement joins TRBV29-1 to TRBJ2-1; weak D call: TRBD2 (5 bases). Germline assignment: CDR1 SQVTM and CDR2 ANQGSEA. V lost 2 bases, J lost 7 bases, and 12 bases lay in between. The CDR3 runs 13 residues.

This chain uses TRBV6-5 with TRBJ1-3; no reliable D call. The CDR3 sequence is 14 residues long. Trimming cost V 6 bases and J 0 bases, with 9 bases left between them. Looked up from germline, CDR1 is MNHEY and CDR2 is SVGAGI. The CDR3 sequence: CASSPTYSGNTIYF. The CDR3 DNA reads TGTGCCAGCAGCCCGACTTACTCTGGAAACACCATATATTTT.

The chain links TRBV5-1 to TRBJ2-2; D perhaps matches TRBD1 (6 bases). This CDR3 is 16 amino acids long. CDR1 and CDR2 from the germline V gene are SGHRS and YFSETQ. V lost 0 bases and J lost 1, with 10 bases in between. The CDR3 DNA is TGCGCCAGCAGCTTGGTCCCAGGGGTGAACACCGGGGAGCTGTTTTTT. Translated, it gives CASSLVPGVNTGELFF. The variable domain in full, completed from reference TRBV5-1 and TRBJ2-2, reads KAGVTQTPRYLIKTRGQQVTLSCSPISGHRSVSWYQQTPGQGLQFLFEYFSETQRNKGNFPGRFSGRQFSNSRSEMNVSTLELGDSALYLCASSLVPGVNTGELFFGEGSRLTVL.

V and J are TRBV7-8 and TRBJ2-5, with 7 bases that match TRBD1. The CDR3 spans 16 residues. V was pared by 0 bases and J by 2 bases, with 6 bases of the junction left unmatched. Germline V gives CDR1 SGHVS, CDR2 FQNEAQ. The CDR3, as DNA: TGTGCCAGCAGCTTAGCGCTTGGCAGGGGGCAAGAGACCCAGTACTTC. Protein sequence: CASSLALGRGQETQYF.

The J gene is TRBJ1-1, the V gene TRBV29-1; D remains ambiguous. Germline-derived CDR1 and CDR2 are SQVTM and ANQGSEA. CDR3 length: 11 residues. V dropped 7 bases and J dropped 4 bases, with 10 bases sitting between them. The CDR3 sequence is CSADDFTEAFF. DNA of the CDR3: TGCAGCGCCGACGACTTCACTGAAGCTTTCTTT. Full variable domain (rest looked up from reference TRBV29-1 and TRBJ1-1): SAVISQKPSRDICQRGTSLTIQCQVDSQVTMMFWYRQQPGQSLTLIATANQGSEATYESGFVIDKFPISRPNLTFSTLTVSNMSPEDSSIYLCSADDFTEAFFGQGTRLTVV.

J is TRBJ1-2 and V is TRBV7-9, with unresolved D. V lost 5 bases to trimming and J lost 3 bases, with 13 bases between them. The CDR3 loop spans 14 amino acids. Germline assignment: CDR1 SEHNR and CDR2 FQNEAQ (reference sequence). This CDR3 reads CASSRTEADYGYTF. In nucleotides, the CDR3 is TGTGCCAGCAGCCGCACGGAGGCGGACTATGGCTACACCTTC.

For this clone: Different DNA sequences within this sample yield the same CDR3. The rearrangement uses TRBV18 and TRBJ1-3, with 12 bases fitting TRBD1. In germline, CDR1 is KGHSH, CDR2 LQKENI. V trimming: 6 bases; J trimming: 1 base; junction bases outside the gene matches: 4. The CDR3 is made up of 16 amino acids. This chain's CDR3 is CASSPGQGASGNTIYF. The CDR3 DNA reads TGTGCCAGCTCCCCGGGACAGGGGGCTTCTGGAAACACCATATATTTT.

V usage is TRBV7-2 and J usage is TRBJ1-6; 7 positions match TRBD1. The CDR3 has 15 amino acids. Germline CDR1 is SGHTA and CDR2 is FQGNSA. Trimming cost V 5 bases and J 5 bases; bases outside gene matches: 6. The CDR3 DNA reads TGTGCCAGCAGCGTAAGACAGGGAGATAATTCACCCCTCCACTTT. As protein: CASSVRQGDNSPLHF.

This rearrangement joins TRBV5-1 to TRBJ2-1; TRBD1 aligns across 8 bases. Germline V gene lookup returns CDR1 SGHRS and CDR2 YFSETQ. CDR3 length: 15 amino acids. The V segment lost 2 bases and the J segment 6 bases; nucleotides outside the gene matches: 7. For the CDR3, the DNA is TGCGCCAGCAGCTTTGACAGGGGCCCTCGCAATGAGCAGTTCTTC. It encodes CASSFDRGPRNEQFF.

The chain recombines TRBV27 with TRBJ2-7; no definite D call. CDR1 MNHEY and CDR2 SMNVEV come from the germline V gene (reference sequence). The V end was cut by 10 bases, the J end by 7 bases, with 5 bases between. The CDR3 is 8 amino acids. Written as DNA, the CDR3 is TGTGCCACCCCTGAGCAGTACTTC. This translates into CATPEQYF.

The chain is built from TRBV9 and TRBJ1-3, with 8 positions matching TRBD1. Germline V gene data show CDR1 as SGDLS and CDR2 as YYNGEE. The CDR3 has 16 residues. The ends lost 4 bases at V and 2 bases at J; junction bases unmatched: 8. As DNA, the CDR3 is TGTGCCAGCAGCACCAGACAGGGGTTAACTGGAAACACCATATATTTT. Amino acids: CASSTRQGLTGNTIYF.

The gene calls are TRBV4-2 and TRBJ2-6; a possible D gene is TRBD1 (6 bases). The CDR3 contains 16 residues. The germline V gene encodes CDR1 LGHNA and CDR2 YNFKEQ. V lost 0 bases to trimming and J lost 2 bases, with 8 bases between them. Here the CDR3 DNA reads TGTGCCAGCAGCCAAGATGGGGGCGCTGGGGCCAACGTCCTGACTTTC. It specifies CASSQDGGAGANVLTF.

V gene TRBV19 combines with J gene TRBJ1-1; D is perhaps TRBD1 (6 bases). The germline V gene encodes CDR1 LNHDA and CDR2 SQIVND (reference sequence). The CDR3 is 16 residues long. V was clipped by 5 bases and J by 5 bases, with 21 bases between them. CDR3: CASSWAQAGVATEAFF. CDR3 in DNA: TGTGCCAGTAGTTGGGCGCAGGCAGGGGTGGCGACTGAAGCTTTCTTT. The complete variable domain, with remaining parts taken from reference TRBV19 and TRBJ1-1, reads DGGITQSPKYLFRKEGQNVTLSCEQNLNHDAMYWYRQDPGQGLRLIYYSQIVNDFQKGDIAEGYSVSREKKESFPLTVTSAQKNPTAFYLCASSWAQAGVATEAFFGQGTRLTVV.

The chain has TRBV5-4 and TRBJ1-2, with a weak D call TRBD1 (6 bases). Trimming removed 0 bases from V and 2 bases from J, with 8 bases in between. Germline CDR1 SGHNT, CDR2 YYREEE (reference sequence). The CDR3 consists of 14 residues. The CDR3 reads CASSLVQGNYGYTF. In nucleotides, the CDR3 is TGTGCCAGCAGCTTGGTCCAGGGGAACTATGGCTACACCTTC.

In this sample, this clone turned up once. The chain carries TRBV29-1 and TRBJ2-3; D might be TRBD1 or TRBD2, each matching 5 bases. Deletions cut 1 base from V and 0 bases from J, with 14 bases between. The CDR3 length is 16 residues. The germline V gene encodes CDR1 SQVTM and CDR2 ANQGSEA. CDR3 loop: CSVEGVGARSTDTQYF. DNA of the CDR3: TGCAGCGTTGAAGGGGTCGGGGCTAGGAGCACAGATACGCAGTATTTT.

This chain uses TRBV7-9 with TRBJ1-1; weak D call: TRBD1 (5 bases). From germline, CDR1 is SEHNR and CDR2 FQNEAQ (reference sequence). V was trimmed by 6 bases and J by 2 bases, leaving 16 bases between them. CDR3 length: 15 amino acids. For the CDR3, the DNA is TGTGCCAGCAGTCAAGGCCCCGGGGGTAACACTGAAGCTTTCTTT. It encodes CASSQGPGGNTEAFF.

The gene calls are TRBV5-5 and TRBJ1-4; 8 bases line up with TRBD1. V was pared by 1 base and J by 5 bases, with 7 bases of the junction left unmatched. The germline V gene has CDR1 SGHKS and CDR2 YYEKEE (reference sequence). This CDR3 spans 16 amino acids. The CDR3 is CASSLRGTGTNEKLFF. CDR3 nucleotides: TGTGCCAGCAGCTTGCGCGGGACAGGAACAAATGAAAAACTGTTTTTT.

The chain joins TRBV29-1 to TRBJ2-2, with TRBD2 matching 13 bases. The CDR3 has 15 residues. The trim removed 6 bases at V and 6 bases at J, leaving 7 bases unmatched. Germline CDR1 and CDR2: SQVTM and ANQGSEA. The CDR3 spells CSVLGLAGAAGELFF. CDR3 bases: TGCAGCGTCCTTGGACTAGCGGGAGCCGCCGGGGAGCTGTTTTTT.

This sequence joins TRBV4-3 and TRBJ2-3, with D possibly TRBD2 on 5 matching bases. Deletions cut 5 bases from V and 3 bases from J, with 9 bases between. Germline V gene lookup returns CDR1 LGHNA and CDR2 YSLEER. This CDR3 is 13 amino acids long. As DNA, the CDR3 is TGCGCCAGCAGCACCGGACTGACAGATACGCAGTATTTT. Translating gives CASSTGLTDTQYF.

This clone was recorded once. The V gene is TRBV5-6, the J gene TRBJ2-7; TRBD2 aligns across 8 bases. The CDR3 spans 15 residues. V lost 4 bases and J lost 7; bases outside the gene matches: 13. The germline gives CDR1 SGHDT, CDR2 YYEEEE. Here the CDR3 reads CASSPGTRALWEQYF. Here the CDR3 DNA reads TGTGCCAGCAGCCCCGGGACTAGGGCCCTCTGGGAGCAGTACTTC. The variable domain in full, completed from reference TRBV5-6 and TRBJ2-7, reads DAGVTQSPTHLIKTRGQQVTLRCSPKSGHDTVSWYQQALGQGPQFIFQYYEEEERQRGNFPDRFSGHQFPNYSSELNVNALLLGDSALYLCASSPGTRALWEQYFGPGTRLTVT.

The rearrangement joins TRBV28 to TRBJ1-2, with TRBD1 matching over 7 bases. J gave up 7 bases and V 6 bases, and 5 bases lay outside the gene matches. Germline V gene sequence: CDR1 MDHEN, CDR2 SYDVKM. This CDR3 contains 12 residues. The CDR3 spells CASRSGTAGYTF. The CDR3, as DNA: TGTGCCAGCAGGTCCGGGACAGCTGGCTACACCTTC.

This chain connects TRBV7-3 to TRBJ2-1; D not resolved. Germline-derived CDR1 and CDR2 are SGHTA and FQGTGA. V lost 5 bases and J 0 bases, leaving 14 bases between the germline ends. The CDR3 has 16 residues. CDR3 nucleotide sequence: TGTGCCAGCAGCCAGGCGGCGGTGAGCTCCTACAATGAGCAGTTCTTC. Translating gives CASSQAAVSSYNEQFF.